This TCR beta chain appears in the sequencing data of a study of a mutant IDH1 vaccine in newly diagnosed glioma. The wider study: The V12 visit happened in week 35, and the V13 visit happened in week 47.

In regard to this clone: The antigen is unknown.

Sequenced by immunoSEQ multiplex PCR; TCRdb stores in-frame clones only, minus some. Among about 56,000 clones, over 70% were seen once, and the ten largest hold less than 6.5%. The time point denotes: week 47, end of study. Vaccinated patients received 300 ug of mutant IDH1 20-mer peptide per dose, with topical imiquimod. Donors harbored newly found WHO grade 3 or 4 IDH1-mutant, ATRX-lost astrocytomas. The material sequenced was PBMCs, taken from a glioma patient whose treatment included an IDH1 peptide vaccine. This TCR came from a man aged 45 to 65 with glioma.

The CDR3 nucleotides are TGTGCCAGCAGCTTGGACGTCGGTGAGCAGTTCTTC. It codes for CASSLDVGEQFF. The chain combines TRBV5-4 with TRBJ2-1; D not certain. Trimming removed 0 bases at V and 9 bases at J, with 7 bases between. There are 12 residues in the CDR3. The germline V gene has CDR1 SGHNT and CDR2 YYREEE (reference sequence).